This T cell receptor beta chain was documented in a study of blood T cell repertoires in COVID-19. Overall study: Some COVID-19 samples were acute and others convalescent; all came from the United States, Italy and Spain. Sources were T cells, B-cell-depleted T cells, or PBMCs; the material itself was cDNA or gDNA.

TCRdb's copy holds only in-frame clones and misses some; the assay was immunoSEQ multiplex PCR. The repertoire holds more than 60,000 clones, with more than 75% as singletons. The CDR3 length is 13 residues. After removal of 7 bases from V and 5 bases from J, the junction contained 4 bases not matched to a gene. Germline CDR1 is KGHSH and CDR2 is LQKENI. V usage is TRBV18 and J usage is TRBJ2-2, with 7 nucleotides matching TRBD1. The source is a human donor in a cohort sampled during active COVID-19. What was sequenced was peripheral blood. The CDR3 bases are TGTGCCAGCTTTATACAGGGGACCGGGGAGCTGTTTTTT. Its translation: CASFIQGTGELFF.